This is a list of T cell receptor beta chains from one sample in a study of blood T cell repertoires in COVID-19. Generated by immunoSEQ multiplex PCR, the TCRdb table keeps only in-frame clones and is missing some. The sample yields around 270,000 clones, roughly 89% seen once. The sequenced sample was peripheral blood. The receptor source for this set is a woman in her thirties or forties who had recovered from COVID-19. CDR3s include the opening cysteine and the closing phenylalanine or tryptophan. D genes are given only for firm matches. The size of a clone is reported for some rows only, either as once, few or many, or as a class for expanded clones.

abundance	d_gene	v_gene	j_gene	CDR3nt	CDR3aa
NA	NA	TRBV5-4	TRBJ2-7	TGTGCCAGCAGCTTCCCGGGAACCTACGAGCAGTACTTC	CASSFPGTYEQYF
NA	NA	TRBV24-1	TRBJ1-5	TGTGCCACGGGTCCGGGGGACGGCAATCAGCCCCAGCATTTT	CATGPGDGNQPQHF
NA	TRBD2	TRBV5-4	TRBJ2-3	TGTGCCAGCAGCCCCTGGACTAGCGGGGTTACAGATACGCAGTATTTT	CASSPWTSGVTDTQYF
NA	NA	TRBV5-4	TRBJ2-3	TGTGCCAGCAGCTCCTTCCCCCGGGACACCAGCACAGATACGCAGTATTTT	CASSSFPRDTSTDTQYF
NA	NA	TRBV6-6	TRBJ1-1	TGTGCCAGCAGCCGAGAGGTTGGGCATGGACACAAACAGAACACTGAAGCTTTCTTT	CASSREVGHGHKQNTEAFF
NA	NA	TRBV7-2	TRBJ2-1	TGTGCCAGCAGCTTAGATGGGTGGGGGGGCCGATCCTACAATGAGCAGTTCTTC	CASSLDGWGGRSYNEQFF
NA	NA	TRBV5-4	TRBJ2-2	TGTGCCAGCAGCTTGGTTGCTAGCGCTACGAACACCGGGGAGCTGTTTTTT	CASSLVASATNTGELFF
NA	NA	TRBV28	TRBJ2-2	TGTGCCAGCAGTTTACACACCCTACTAAGGACATCGAACACCGGGGAGCTGTTTTTT	CASSLHTLLRTSNTGELFF
once	NA	TRBV27	TRBJ2-1	TGTGCCAGCAGCAGGTACAATGAGCAGTTCTTC	CASSRYNEQFF
once	NA	TRBV7-2	TRBJ2-5	TGTGCCAGCAGCTTTCAGGGGAGCCTCCAAGAGACCCAGTACTTC	CASSFQGSLQETQYF